These 9 T cell receptor beta chains were sequenced from one sample in a study of patients and donors after allogeneic stem cell transplantation. TCRdb used MiXCR to reprocess the RT-PCR reads, holding one entry per CDR3 protein. The data show about 110,000 distinct CDR3 sequences, approximately 40% seen once. The material sequenced was blood, either unsorted or a sorted T cell fraction (not recorded which). The receptor source for this set is a human donor who was either an allogeneic HSCT recipient or a stem cell or donor lymphocyte infusion donor (not recorded which). It is not recorded whose cells these are; they may come from a transplant donor.

This rearrangement joins TRBV4-3 to TRBJ2-1; 9 nucleotides align to TRBD2. V dropped 5 bases and J dropped 3; count of bases not matched to a gene: 5. Germline lookup yields CDR1 LGHNA and CDR2 YSLEER. CDR3 length: 15 amino acids. CDR3 protein: CASSVLAGIYNEQFF. CDR3 bases: TGCGCCAGCAGCGTCCTAGCGGGGATCTACAATGAGCAGTTCTTC.

The V call is TRBV7-9, the J call TRBJ2-5; 11 bases are a match to TRBD1. With V trimmed by 1 base and J by 5 bases, 3 bases remained unmatched. Germline V CDR1 and CDR2: SEHNR, FQNEAQ (reference sequence). The length of the CDR3 is 15 residues. CDR3: CASSLGTGGIETQYF. The CDR3 nucleotides are TGTGCCAGCAGCTTAGGGACAGGGGGCATTGAGACCCAGTACTTC. The entire variable domain, with the rest obtained from reference TRBV7-9 and TRBJ2-5, is as follows: DTGVSQNPRHKITKRGQNVTFRCDPISEHNRLYWYRQTLGQGPEFLTYFQNEAQLEKSRLLSDRFSAERPKGSFSTLEIQRTEQGDSAMYLCASSLGTGGIETQYFGPGTRLLVL.

This chain uses TRBV14 with TRBJ2-1; TRBD2 matches 7 bases. Germline loops: CDR1 SGHDN, CDR2 FVKESK. Unmatched junction bases numbered 14, after V lost 1 base and J lost 8 bases. This CDR3 is built from 17 residues. The CDR3 here is CASSQVTAGLPLDEQFF. For the CDR3, the DNA is TGTGCCAGCAGCCAAGTAACAGCGGGATTACCGTTGGATGAGCAGTTCTTC.

V and J are TRBV6-5 and TRBJ1-6; the D gene is possibly TRBD1 (5 bases). This CDR3 spans 12 amino acids. Germline V gene lookup returns CDR1 MNHEY and CDR2 SVGAGI. V gave up 10 bases and J gave up 7 bases, with 11 bases separating them. CDR3 sequence reads: CANTGRNSPLHF. Here the CDR3 DNA reads TGTGCCAACACAGGACGCAATTCACCCCTCCACTTT.

This clonotype is a singleton in its sample. The CDR3 sequence: CASRPDRGMSNSPLHF. CDR3 nucleotides: TGTGCCAGCAGGCCAGACAGGGGTATGAGTAATTCACCCCTCCACTTT. The chain couples TRBV27 to TRBJ1-6, with 8 bases lining up with TRBD1. This CDR3 contains 16 residues. The J segment lost 6 bases and the V segment lost 6 bases, leaving 10 bases of the junction unmatched. The germline gives CDR1 MNHEY, CDR2 SMNVEV (reference sequence).

The V and J genes are TRBV20-1 and TRBJ2-1; TRBD2 matches at 12 bases. Per germline, CDR1 DFQATT and CDR2 SNEGSKA (reference sequence). The CDR3 extends over 13 amino acids. The junction had 3 bases not matched to a gene; V was cut back by 4 bases and J by 8 bases. The CDR3 protein is CSAMTSGRYEQFF. CDR3 in DNA: TGCAGTGCTATGACTAGCGGGAGATATGAGCAGTTCTTC.

The CDR3, as DNA: TGTGCCAGCAGCCGACAGGTTGCACAAGAGACCCAGTACTTC. It specifies CASSRQVAQETQYF. The V and J genes are TRBV7-2 and TRBJ2-5, with TRBD1 as a possible D gene (6 bases). The CDR3 has 14 residues. Per the germline V gene, CDR1 is SGHTA and CDR2 is FQGNSA. V was trimmed by 5 bases and J by 2 bases, leaving 12 bases between them.

This rearrangement joins TRBV6-2 or TRBV6-3 to TRBJ2-7; D uncertain. Per germline, CDR1 MNHEY and CDR2 SVGEGT. The CDR3 is made up of 16 amino acids. V lost 2 bases and J lost 1, with 15 bases in between. CDR3 region: CASSYKVAASSYEQYF. Written as DNA, the CDR3 is TGTGCCAGCAGTTACAAGGTGGCGGCCAGTTCCTACGAGCAGTACTTC.

The gene calls are TRBV24-1 and TRBJ1-5, with D tentatively TRBD1 (6 bases). V was trimmed by 4 bases and J by 7 bases, leaving 13 bases between them. This CDR3 is built from 14 residues. Germline assignment: CDR1 KGHDR and CDR2 SFDVKD. The DNA of the CDR3 is TGTGCCACCAGTGAGACAGGTAGGTGGCAGCCCCAGCATTTT. Translated: CATSETGRWQPQHF.